What follows are 22 T cell receptor beta chains derived from one specimen sequenced in a study of shared clonotypes between healthy human individuals. Only in-frame clones appear in the TCRdb table, and some are missing; sequencing was by immunoSEQ multiplex PCR. The sample lists over 2 million clones, 85% to 95% seen once, with 0.37% in the top ten. The specimen sequenced was naive CD4+ T cells from PBMCs. Subset meaning: CD45RA+ positively selected. The origin of the receptors is a man between 18 and 35 years old in good health. Some clones in this sample may be carry-over from other donors' samples.

The chain recombines TRBV6-1 with TRBJ2-7; D gene ambiguous. V was pared by 1 base and J by 4 bases, with 5 bases between. The CDR3 spans 12 residues. Germline V gene sequence: CDR1 MNHNS, CDR2 SASEGT. The chain's CDR3 is CASSEGEYEQYF. In DNA form, the CDR3 reads TGTGCCAGCAGTGAAGGGGAATACGAGCAGTACTTC.

Notes on this clone: At one end the junction does not follow the germline gene, possibly because of a read error. The same CDR3 is also encoded by other DNA sequences in this sample. The CDR3 nucleotides read TGCGCCAGCAGACTAGAAAACTACGAGCAGTACTTC. Amino acid sequence: CASRLENYEQYF. The chain is built from TRBV25-1 and TRBJ2-7; D is possibly TRBD2 (6 bases). This CDR3 has 12 amino acids. CDR1 is MGHDK and CDR2 is SYGVNS in the germline V gene.

V and J are TRBV4-2 and TRBJ1-2; TRBD1 is a possible D gene (5 bases). CDR1 LGHNA and CDR2 YNFKEQ come from the germline V gene. Trimming left V 0 bases short and J 7 bases short, with 15 bases between. CDR3 length: 15 amino acids. CDR3 in DNA: TGTGCCAGCAGCCAAGATGGGGAAACGGGGGTTGGCTACACCTTC. Translating gives CASSQDGETGVGYTF.

V and J are TRBV2 and TRBJ2-5; D possibly corresponds to TRBD1 (6 bases). V lost 2 bases to trimming and J lost 12 bases, with 10 bases between them. There are 11 residues in the CDR3. CDR1 is SNHLY, CDR2 FYNNEI, per germline. CDR3 amino acids: CASSEKGVEYF. CDR3 nucleotides: TGTGCCAGCAGTGAAAAGGGGGTAGAGTACTTC.

The chain couples TRBV18 to TRBJ2-2; D call uncertain. The length of the CDR3 is 16 residues. Germline CDR1 KGHSH, CDR2 LQKENI. Trimming removed 3 bases at V and 0 bases at J, with 11 bases between. This CDR3 reads CASSPALFANTGELFF. In DNA form, the CDR3 reads TGTGCCAGCTCACCTGCCCTTTTCGCGAACACCGGGGAGCTGTTTTTT.

The V and J genes are TRBV4-3 and TRBJ2-1, with 9 bases fitting TRBD2. The junction had 14 bases not matched to a gene; V was cut back by 4 bases and J by 10 bases. Germline V CDR1 and CDR2: LGHNA, YSLEER. The CDR3 runs to 16 residues. CDR3 in DNA: TGCGCCAGCAGCCTCTCGCCGGGAGCGGGAGGCCGGGAGCAGTTCTTC. Translating it yields CASSLSPGAGGREQFF.

The rearrangement links TRBV18 to TRBJ2-7, with D perhaps given as TRBD1 or TRBD2 (5 bases each). V shed 5 bases and J shed 2 bases, with 10 bases lying between them. Germline-derived CDR1 and CDR2 are KGHSH and LQKENI. The CDR3 loop spans 13 amino acids. The CDR3: CASSSGTPYEQYF. CDR3 DNA: TGTGCCAGCTCATCGGGGACCCCCTACGAGCAGTACTTC.

This rearrangement joins TRBV4-3 to TRBJ2-1; TRBD2 is a possible D gene (5 bases). Germline V gene lookup returns CDR1 LGHNA and CDR2 YSLEER. The V gene lost 3 bases and the J gene lost 4 bases, with 25 bases spanning the gap. The length of the CDR3 is 19 residues. CDR3 amino acids: CASSQDIPLWSGVYNEQFF. The CDR3 nucleotides are TGCGCCAGCAGCCAGGATATCCCACTTTGGAGCGGAGTTTACAATGAGCAGTTCTTC.

The chain employs TRBV7-3 and TRBJ2-5; maybe TRBD1 (6 bases). V lost 5 bases, J lost 2 bases, and 9 bases lay in between. CDR3 length: 13 amino acids. CDR1 and CDR2 (germline): SGHTA, FQGTGA. This chain's CDR3 is CASSPDRQETQYF. Here the CDR3 DNA reads TGTGCCAGCAGCCCGGACAGACAAGAGACCCAGTACTTC.

The chain recombines TRBV5-1 with TRBJ2-5, with TRBD2 matching over 8 bases. V was pared by 0 bases and J by 3 bases, with 13 bases of the junction left unmatched. This CDR3 has 18 residues. Per germline, CDR1 SGHRS and CDR2 YFSETQ. In DNA, the CDR3 is TGCGCCAGCAGCTTGGGGTTGGACTCGCGGGGGGTAAAAGAGACCCAGTACTTC. Its translation: CASSLGLDSRGVKETQYF.

The rearrangement uses TRBV4-2 and TRBJ2-1; 9 nucleotides align to TRBD1. The CDR3 runs to 17 residues. CDR1 LGHNA and CDR2 YNFKEQ come from the germline V gene. Losses at the gene ends were 2 bases for V and 7 bases for J; bases not matched to a gene: 12. The CDR3 DNA sequence: TGTGCCAGCAGCCAACCGACACAGGGGGCCCTTACAAATGAGCAGTTCTTC. Protein sequence: CASSQPTQGALTNEQFF.

The V and J genes are TRBV6-5 and TRBJ2-5; the D gene could be TRBD1 or TRBD2 (5 bases each). Germline V gene lookup returns CDR1 MNHEY and CDR2 SVGAGI. There are 13 residues in the CDR3. Trimming cost V 4 bases and J 5 bases, with 11 bases left between them. CDR3 amino acids: CASSWGKSETQYF. The CDR3 DNA is TGTGCCAGCAGTTGGGGGAAGTCGGAGACCCAGTACTTC.

Note on this clone: Different DNA sequences within this sample yield the same CDR3. Here the CDR3 DNA reads TGTGCCAGCAGTTACGGGACTTCTGGGGCCAACGTCCTGACTTTC. As protein: CASSYGTSGANVLTF. This rearrangement joins TRBV6-5 to TRBJ2-6; weak D call: TRBD2 (6 bases). Trimming shortened V by 2 bases and J by 1 base, and 6 bases separated the two germline ends. The germline V gene has CDR1 MNHEY and CDR2 SVGAGI. The CDR3 has 15 amino acids.

For the CDR3, the DNA is TGTGCCAGCAGCCCCAGTGGGGGACAGGGTTATGGTGAGCAGTTCTTC. This translates into CASSPSGGQGYGEQFF. This chain uses TRBV9 with TRBJ2-1, with TRBD1 matching 9 bases. J gave up 9 bases and V 4 bases, and 14 bases lay outside the gene matches. Germline V gene lookup returns CDR1 SGDLS and CDR2 YYNGEE. CDR3 length: 16 amino acids.

This clone was picked up a small number of times. V usage is TRBV5-3 and J usage is TRBJ1-4, with D possibly matching TRBD1 (5 bases). TRBV5-3 is assigned to the ORF class and has an uncertain function. This CDR3 has 17 amino acids. V was pared by 0 bases and J by 8 bases, with 20 bases between. In DNA, the CDR3 is TGTGCCAGAAGCTTGGCTGGTCCGGCGGCAGGGACCGAAAAACTGTTTTTT. This encodes CARSLAGPAAGTEKLFF.

To note about this clone: Other DNA sequences in the sample encode the same CDR3. The V and J genes are TRBV28 and TRBJ1-2; D remains unclear. Per the germline V gene, CDR1 is MDHEN and CDR2 is SYDVKM. The CDR3 loop spans 12 amino acids. Trimming removed 5 bases from V and 5 bases from J, with 9 bases in between. Written as DNA, the CDR3 is TGTGCCAGCAGTGGACGAGGGTATGGCTACACCTTC. Amino acids: CASSGRGYGYTF.

The CDR3 here is CASSLLGLQGSAFF. CDR3 DNA sequence: TGTGCCAGCAGTTTATTGGGGTTACAGGGTTCAGCTTTCTTT. J is TRBJ1-1 and V is TRBV28; the D gene is possibly TRBD1 (6 bases). V gave up 1 base and J gave up 10 bases, with 16 bases separating them. CDR3 size: 14 residues. CDR1 is MDHEN, CDR2 SYDVKM, per germline.

The genes are TRBV30 and TRBJ1-1; maybe TRBD1 (6 bases). Germline V CDR1 and CDR2: GTSNPN, SVGIG (reference sequence). Deletions cut 2 bases from V and 10 bases from J, with 17 bases between. The CDR3 runs 13 residues. The CDR3 DNA reads TGTGCCTGGAGTCCGGGGGCCTCCAGGAGAGCTTTCTTT. It is translated as CAWSPGASRRAFF.

The chain joins TRBV5-1 to TRBJ1-4, with no clear D. This CDR3 region has 14 residues. The V and J ends lost 1 base and 8 bases respectively, with 12 bases between them. Germline CDR1 is SGHRS and CDR2 is YFSETQ. CDR3 in DNA: TGCGCCAGCAGCTTGTTGGAGGGTCAGGAAAAACTGTTTTTT. Amino acid sequence: CASSLLEGQEKLFF.

The CDR3 sequence is CASSLGSDRNTEAFF. The DNA of the CDR3 is TGTGCCAGCAGCCTCGGATCGGACAGGAACACTGAAGCTTTCTTT. The chain links TRBV5-8 to TRBJ1-1; the D gene is possibly TRBD1 (6 bases). The V gene lost 4 bases and the J gene lost 1 base, with 14 bases spanning the gap. Germline loops: CDR1 SGHTS, CDR2 YDEGEE. CDR3 size: 15 residues.

V and J are TRBV5-1 and TRBJ1-5; D is possibly TRBD1 (6 bases). V lost 3 bases and J lost 4, with 14 bases in between. CDR3 length equals 15 residues. The germline V gene encodes CDR1 SGHRS and CDR2 YFSETQ. This CDR3 reads CASSSEGGANQPQHF. For the CDR3, the DNA is TGCGCCAGCAGCTCCGAAGGGGGGGCGAATCAGCCCCAGCATTTT.

This clone turned up a few times. Other DNA sequences in the same sample also yield this CDR3. V and J are TRBV7-2 and TRBJ2-2; D remains unclear. CDR3 length: 14 residues. CDR1 SGHTA and CDR2 FQGNSA come from the germline V gene. The V end lost 1 base, the J end lost 1 base, and 4 bases lay between the germline ends. CDR3 DNA: TGTGCCAGCAGCTTAGGAGTGAACACCGGGGAGCTGTTTTTT. This encodes CASSLGVNTGELFF.